This T cell receptor beta chain was profiled in a study of control samples from healthy donors and cancer patients. CDR1 is PRHDT and CDR2 is FYEKMQ in the germline V gene (reference sequence). This CDR3 is built from 15 residues. V was cut by 5 bases and J by 1 base, with 14 bases left in between. The repertoire was sequenced with immunoSEQ multiplex PCR; TCRdb's copy has only in-frame clones and lacks some. The sample shows some 120,000 clones, around 87% of them seen only once. The sequence was collected from a man aged 40-55 years in good health. This chain joins TRBV13 and TRBJ1-1, with unresolved D. Sequenced: blood. CDR3 DNA sequence: TGTGCCAGCAGCCCAGGTTCCGCGGGGAACACTGAAGCTTTCTTT. The encoded protein is CASSPGSAGNTEAFF.